This is a list of T cell receptor beta chains from one sample in a study of blood T cell repertoires in COVID-19. Sequenced by immunoSEQ multiplex PCR; TCRdb stores in-frame clones only, minus some. In the table there are over 200,000 clones, around nine tenths of which are singletons. Sample: peripheral blood. Receptors originate from a man aged 55-75 years who had recovered from COVID-19. CDR3s include the opening cysteine and the closing phenylalanine or tryptophan. The order of the fields is CDR3 length, J gene, clone size, V gene, D gene, CDR3 protein, CDR3 DNA. D genes are given only for firm matches. Expanded clones are given a class, and other clones once, few, many or no size at all.

16 | TRBJ1-5 | . | TRBV25-1 | TRBD1 | CASSESGTGINQPQHF | TGTGCCAGCAGTGAGTCCGGGACAGGTATCAATCAGCCCCAGCATTTT
16 | TRBJ1-2 | . | TRBV27 | TRBD1 | CASSSLTGTFNYGYTF | TGTGCCAGCAGTTCCCTGACAGGGACCTTTAACTATGGCTACACCTTC
14 | TRBJ2-1 | . | TRBV5-1 | TRBD2 | CASRPQRDYNEQFF | TGCGCCAGCAGACCCCAGCGGGACTACAATGAGCAGTTCTTC
16 | TRBJ2-1 | . | TRBV5-1 | TRBD2 | CASSLAQRGALGEQFF | TGCGCCAGCAGCCTCGCTCAGCGGGGGGCTCTCGGTGAGCAGTTCTTC
18 | TRBJ2-4 | . | TRBV3-1/TRBV3-2 | . | CASSQVPRGTKTKNIQYF | TGTGCCAGCAGCCAAGTCCCGAGGGGGACTAAAACCAAAAACATTCAGTACTTC
15 | TRBJ1-2 | . | TRBV4-2 | . | CASSQGGGGRYGYTF | TGTGCCAGCAGCCAAGGTGGGGGGGGCCGCTATGGCTACACCTTC
15 | TRBJ2-3 | . | TRBV7-7 | TRBD2 | CASSLQAGGTDTQYF | TGTGCTAGCAGCTTACAAGCGGGAGGTACAGATACGCAGTATTTT
14 | TRBJ1-2 | . | TRBV18 | . | CASSAGSNSYGYTF | TGTGCCAGCTCAGCTGGGAGCAACAGCTATGGCTACACCTTC
18 | TRBJ2-7 | . | TRBV19 | TRBD2 | CASSIVLAGGITSYEQYF | TGTGCCAGTAGTATCGTACTAGCGGGGGGGATTACGTCCTACGAGCAGTACTTC
15 | TRBJ2-7 | . | TRBV5-1 | TRBD2 | CASSLEGRGRREQYF | TGCGCCAGCAGCTTGGAGGGGAGGGGACGGAGGGAGCAGTACTTC
14 | TRBJ2-7 | . | TRBV7-2 | . | CASSPRDFAYEQYF | TGTGCCAGCAGCCCCCGGGACTTCGCCTACGAGCAGTACTTC
18 | TRBJ1-4 | . | TRBV7-9 | TRBD1 | CASSLGSGTGGQEEKLFF | TGTGCCAGCAGCTTAGGCTCTGGGACAGGGGGACAAGAAGAAAAACTGTTTTTT
13 | TRBJ1-1 | few | TRBV24-1 | TRBD1 | CATRDRGNTEAFF | TGTGCCACCAGGGACAGGGGGAACACTGAAGCTTTCTTT
15 | TRBJ2-2 | . | TRBV12-5 | . | CASGSGLERTGELFF | TGTGCTAGTGGTTCCGGACTGGAACGCACCGGGGAGCTGTTTTTT
16 | TRBJ2-5 | . | TRBV7-3 | . | CASSLTRDSAQETQYF | TGTGCCAGCAGCTTAACGCGGGACAGTGCTCAAGAGACCCAGTACTTC
14 | TRBJ2-3 | . | TRBV7-3 | . | CASSLNGIGDTQYF | TGTGCCAGCAGCTTAAACGGGATTGGGGATACGCAGTATTTT
15 | TRBJ2-3 | . | TRBV9 | . | CASSSRTAGTDTQYF | TGTGCCAGCAGCTCTAGGACAGCGGGGACAGATACGCAGTATTTT
11 | TRBJ1-2 | . | TRBV5-1 | . | CASGEGRKHTF | TGCGCCAGCGGGGAGGGCCGGAAGCACACCTTC
12 | TRBJ2-5 | . | TRBV29-1 | . | CSVARPGETQYF | TGCAGCGTTGCTAGGCCGGGGGAGACCCAGTACTTC
13 | TRBJ1-1 | . | TRBV9 | TRBD1 | CASSGAPGGLAFF | TGTGCCAGCAGCGGAGCCCCAGGGGGCCTAGCTTTCTTT
14 | TRBJ2-2 | . | TRBV7-2 | TRBD2 | CASSFSGGTGELFF | TGTGCCAGCAGCTTTAGCGGGGGGACCGGGGAGCTGTTTTTT
14 | TRBJ2-2 | . | TRBV7-2 | TRBD2 | CASSHGLAGGELFF | TGTGCCAGCAGCCATGGACTAGCGGGCGGGGAGCTGTTTTTT
14 | TRBJ2-7 | . | TRBV6-6 | . | CASSPPEGEAGQYF | TGTGCCAGCAGCCCCCCAGAGGGAGAAGCGGGGCAGTACTTC
13 | TRBJ2-7 | . | TRBV28 | . | CASSLPTGTEQYF | TGTGCCAGCAGTTTACCGACTGGTACCGAGCAGTACTTC
17 | TRBJ2-4 | . | TRBV11-2 | . | CASSPRDRLLAKNIQYF | TGTGCCAGCAGCCCGCGAGACAGGCTATTAGCCAAAAACATTCAGTACTTC
16 | TRBJ2-7 | . | TRBV7-2 | TRBD2 | CASSLVGTSATYEQYF | TGTGCCAGCAGCCTGGTCGGGACTAGCGCAACCTACGAGCAGTACTTC
15 | TRBJ2-7 | . | TRBV5-1 | TRBD1 | CASSYTGTGLREQYF | TGCGCCAGCAGCTATACCGGGACAGGACTCCGCGAGCAGTACTTC
14 | TRBJ1-2 | . | TRBV25-1 | . | CASSELPENYGYTF | TGTGCCAGCAGTGAATTGCCGGAGAACTATGGCTACACCTTC
20 | TRBJ1-3 | . | TRBV24-1 | . | CATSDLQARGPLSGGNTIYF | TGTGCCACCAGTGATTTGCAAGCCAGAGGTCCACTATCAGGGGGAAACACCATATATTTT
14 | TRBJ2-7 | . | TRBV2 | . | CASWRGVAEHEQYF | TGTGCCAGCTGGAGGGGAGTAGCGGAGCACGAGCAGTACTTC
15 | TRBJ2-2 | few | TRBV25-1 | TRBD1 | CASSEGDRETGELFF | TGTGCCAGCAGTGAGGGGGACAGGGAGACCGGGGAGCTGTTTTTT
13 | TRBJ2-5 | . | TRBV10-3 | TRBD1 | CAISRQGEETQYF | TGTGCCATCAGTAGGCAGGGGGAAGAGACCCAGTACTTC
19 | TRBJ1-1 | . | TRBV6-2/TRBV6-3 | TRBD1 | CASSYSVQGGLSWNTEAFF | TGTGCCAGCAGTTACTCGGTTCAGGGGGGCCTTAGTTGGAACACTGAAGCTTTCTTT
14 | TRBJ1-2 | . | TRBV5-5 | TRBD1 | CASSSFLQGSGYTF | TGTGCCAGCAGCTCGTTCCTACAGGGGTCGGGCTACACCTTC
14 | TRBJ2-1 | . | TRBV5-4 | . | CASSRPGLSNEQFF | TGTGCCAGCAGCCGGCCGGGACTCTCCAATGAGCAGTTCTTC
16 | TRBJ2-7 | . | TRBV5-4 | TRBD2 | CASSSPELAGGGEQYF | TGTGCCAGCAGCTCCCCCGAACTAGCGGGAGGCGGGGAGCAGTACTTC
15 | TRBJ1-2 | . | TRBV29-1 | TRBD1 | CSVEVVEGAYYGYTF | TGCAGCGTTGAGGTAGTCGAGGGGGCGTACTATGGCTACACCTTC
14 | TRBJ2-7 | . | TRBV6-5 | TRBD2 | CASKEGLALYEQYF | TGTGCCAGCAAAGAGGGACTAGCACTCTACGAGCAGTACTTC
20 | TRBJ1-3 | few | TRBV7-7 | . | CASSRRQMTVRGVCGNTIYF | TGTGCTAGCAGCCGTCGCCAGATGACGGTCAGGGGTGTTTGTGGAAACACCATATATTTT
14 | TRBJ2-2 | once | TRBV6-5 | . | CASSPAQDTGELFF | TGTGCCAGCAGCCCGGCACAGGACACCGGGGAGCTGTTTTTT
16 | TRBJ1-3 | . | TRBV7-8 | . | CASSARGTSTGNTIYF | TGTGCCAGCAGCGCCCGCGGGACTTCGACTGGAAACACCATATATTTT
13 | TRBJ2-7 | . | TRBV28 | . | CASTITGFYEQYF | TGTGCCAGCACCATTACGGGGTTCTACGAGCAGTACTTC
13 | TRBJ2-3 | once | TRBV5-1 | . | CASSSSGIDTQYF | TGCGCCAGCAGCTCCTCAGGTATCGATACGCAGTATTTT
16 | TRBJ2-2 | . | TRBV3-1/TRBV3-2 | TRBD2 | CASSLRLAGGTGELFF | TGTGCCAGCAGCCTTCGACTAGCGGGAGGTACCGGGGAGCTGTTTTTT